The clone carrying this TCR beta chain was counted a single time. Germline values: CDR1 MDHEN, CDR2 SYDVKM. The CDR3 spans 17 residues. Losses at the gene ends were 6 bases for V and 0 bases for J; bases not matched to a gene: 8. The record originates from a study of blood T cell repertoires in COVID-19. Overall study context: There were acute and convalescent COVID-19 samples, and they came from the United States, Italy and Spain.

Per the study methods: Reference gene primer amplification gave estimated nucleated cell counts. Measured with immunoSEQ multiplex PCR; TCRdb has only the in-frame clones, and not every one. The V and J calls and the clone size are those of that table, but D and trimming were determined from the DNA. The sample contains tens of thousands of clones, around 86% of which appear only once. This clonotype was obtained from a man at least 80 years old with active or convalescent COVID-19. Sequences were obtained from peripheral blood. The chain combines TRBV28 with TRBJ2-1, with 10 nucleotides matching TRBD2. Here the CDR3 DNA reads TGTGCCAGCAGCCAAGCTAGCGGGGGACCCTCCTACAATGAGCAGTTCTTC. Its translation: CASSQASGGPSYNEQFF.